Each of the 29 T cell receptor beta chains below was sequenced from the same sample in a study of molecular identifiers for immune sequencing clone quantification. MiXCR, applied by TCRdb to the PCR reads, yields one record per CDR3 protein. Of nearly 650,000 distinct CDR3 sequences listed, about 25% are singletons. Specimen: naive CD8+ T cells from blood, with Jurkat cell RNA spiked in. The subset denotes: FACS-sorted CD8+CD4-CCR7+CD45RA+ naive T cells. Source of these receptors: a human donor in good health. Some libraries in this study had Jurkat cell RNA spiked in.

In this sample, this clonotype turned up many times. This chain joins TRBV7-2 and TRBJ2-2; TRBD2 matches at 9 bases. Germline trimming cut 8 bases from V and 5 bases from J; bases unmatched to any gene: 12. Germline CDR1 reads SGHTA; CDR2 reads FQGNSA. The length of the CDR3 is 16 residues. CDR3 residues: CASGLLAGSGTGELFF. As DNA, the CDR3 is TGTGCCAGCGGCCTTCTAGCGGGATCTGGAACCGGGGAGCTGTTTTTT.

This clonotype has a count of ten or more. The V gene is TRBV12-3 or TRBV12-4, the J gene TRBJ1-6; weak D call: TRBD1 (5 bases). V was shortened by 5 bases and J by 10 bases, with 12 bases between the two germline ends. The CDR3 has 13 residues. The CDR3 protein is CASSQGAGSPLHF. CDR3 nucleotide sequence: TGTGCCAGCAGTCAGGGAGCGGGCTCACCCCTCCACTTT.

The chain recombines TRBV9 with TRBJ2-7; D is perhaps TRBD2 (5 bases). The V and J ends lost 0 bases and 3 bases respectively, with 13 bases between them. This CDR3 contains 15 residues. Looked up from germline, CDR1 is SGDLS and CDR2 is YYNGEE. The CDR3 region is CASSVGPARGYEQYF. DNA for the CDR3: TGTGCCAGCAGCGTAGGCCCAGCACGGGGCTACGAGCAGTACTTC.

Comment on this clonotype: This could be a read error, since a much larger clone is one nucleotide away. The V gene is TRBV12-3 or TRBV12-4, the J gene TRBJ2-5; a possible D gene is TRBD2 (6 bases). V gave up 6 bases and J gave up 9 bases, with 17 bases separating them. CDR3 length: 13 amino acids. The CDR3 sequence is CASSLLGEEAQYF. The CDR3 DNA sequence: TGTGCCAGCAGCCTACTAGGGGAGGAGGCCCAGTACTTC.

This clonotype showed up many times. The chain has TRBV20-1 and TRBJ1-5; 8 bases line up with TRBD1. The length of the CDR3 is 14 residues. CDR1 is DFQATT and CDR2 is SNEGSKA in the germline V gene (reference sequence). Trimming removed 6 bases from V and 5 bases from J; junction bases left unmatched: 9. The CDR3 region has the DNA TGCAGTGCCTGGGACAGGCGCACATATCAGCCCCAGCATTTT. Amino acids: CSAWDRRTYQPQHF.

This clonotype was detected a few times. This rearrangement joins TRBV19 to TRBJ2-1; 10 bases map to TRBD2. V shed 3 bases, J shed 1 base, and the junction held 9 bases outside the gene matches. CDR3 length: 18 amino acids. The germline CDR1 and CDR2 sequences are LNHDA and SQIVND (reference sequence). CDR3 protein: CASSIASGGFGSYNEQFF. For the CDR3, the DNA is TGTGCCAGTAGTATTGCTAGCGGGGGATTTGGGTCCTACAATGAGCAGTTCTTC.

Note on this clonotype: The junction and the germline gene differ at one end; a read error may be behind it. The chain recombines TRBV7-9 with TRBJ2-1; D may correspond to TRBD1 or TRBD2 (5 bases each). This CDR3 has 16 residues. CDR1 is SEHNR, CDR2 FQNEAQ, per germline (reference sequence). The CDR3 sequence is CASSLLDSGTYNAQFF. As DNA, the CDR3 is TGTGCCAGCAGCCTATTAGACTCGGGGACCTACAATGCGCAGTTCTTC.

V is TRBV29-1 and J is TRBJ2-7; D might be TRBD1 or TRBD2, each matching 6 bases. Germline CDR1 is SQVTM and CDR2 is ANQGSEA. The germline V and J ends were trimmed by 7 bases and 1 base, with 20 bases remaining between them. The CDR3 sequence is 15 residues long. The CDR3 is CSAKGGGALSYEQYF. The CDR3, as DNA: TGCAGCGCTAAGGGGGGAGGTGCTTTGTCCTACGAGCAGTACTTC.

The chain uses TRBV19 and TRBJ2-7, with D possibly being TRBD1 (7 bases). The CDR3 covers 13 residues. CDR1 is LNHDA and CDR2 is SQIVND in the germline V gene (reference sequence). V shed 5 bases and J shed 9 bases, with 17 bases lying between them. The DNA for the CDR3 is TGTGCCAGTAGTCCGCCGCCAGGGGGAGGGCAGTACTTC. It codes for CASSPPPGGGQYF.

This clonotype has only a few counts. V usage is TRBV7-6 and J usage is TRBJ2-7; 11 bases line up with TRBD2. The CDR3 runs 16 residues. The junction had 9 bases not matched to a gene; V was cut back by 3 bases and J by 5 bases. Per the germline V gene, CDR1 is SGHVS and CDR2 is FNYEAQ. Here the CDR3 reads CASSFGIAGGTDEQYF. The CDR3 DNA sequence: TGTGCCAGCAGCTTCGGGATAGCGGGAGGGACGGACGAGCAGTACTTC.

This clonotype was seen at least ten times. The V call is TRBV27, the J call TRBJ1-1; D gene uncertain. Germline V CDR1 and CDR2: MNHEY, SMNVEV (reference sequence). Trimming stripped 3 bases from V and 0 bases from J, with 11 bases between. The CDR3 spans 15 residues. Here the CDR3 reads CASSFSQAVNTEAFF. For the CDR3, the DNA is TGTGCCAGCAGTTTTTCCCAGGCCGTGAACACTGAAGCTTTCTTT.

This clonotype was seen ten or more times. The chain links TRBV20-1 to TRBJ2-3, with TRBD2 matching over 11 bases. The germline V gene encodes CDR1 DFQATT and CDR2 SNEGSKA (reference sequence). V lost 1 base, J lost 8 bases, and 14 bases stayed unmatched. The CDR3 contains 17 residues. The CDR3 DNA reads as TGCAGTGCTAGAGGTTGGGTAGTAGCGGGAGGGCCGGGTACGCAGTATTTT. This gives the protein CSARGWVVAGGPGTQYF.

V and J are TRBV20-1 and TRBJ2-7; possibly TRBD2 for D (6 bases). The CDR3 loop spans 15 amino acids. Per the germline V gene, CDR1 is DFQATT and CDR2 is SNEGSKA (reference sequence). V was pared by 5 bases and J by 0 bases, with 17 bases between. CDR3 coding DNA: TGCAGTGCTCAGAACCGGGACTGGAGCTCCTACGAGCAGTACTTC. Residues: CSAQNRDWSSYEQYF.

At least ten counts were recorded for this clonotype. The gene calls are TRBV12-3 or TRBV12-4 and TRBJ1-5; D remains unclear. Trimming stripped 1 base from V and 3 bases from J, with 7 bases between. The CDR3 runs 14 residues. For the CDR3, the DNA is TGTGCCAGCAGTTTAGGTAGATTCAATCAGCCCCAGCATTTT. It translates to CASSLGRFNQPQHF.

The gene calls are TRBV7-9 and TRBJ1-4; tentative D call: TRBD1 (6 bases). The V and J ends lost 5 bases and 7 bases respectively, with 17 bases between them. The CDR3 contains 15 residues. Germline V gene data show CDR1 as SEHNR and CDR2 as FQNEAQ (reference sequence). Here the CDR3 DNA reads TGTGCCAGCAGCGCGGGACAACCCAAGGGTGAAAAACTGTTTTTT. This codes for CASSAGQPKGEKLFF.

This clonotype was seen a single time. This sequence joins TRBV6-5 and TRBJ2-7; no firm D call. V lost 0 bases and J 5 bases, leaving 14 bases between the germline ends. Germline CDR1 and CDR2: MNHEY and SVGAGI. The CDR3 sequence is 15 residues long. In DNA, the CDR3 is TGTGCCAGCAGTTACTCAAAACACTCGGGCCACGAGCAGTACTTC. Amino acid sequence: CASSYSKHSGHEQYF.

This clonotype was counted only a few times. The chain uses TRBV27 and TRBJ2-3; D may match TRBD1 or TRBD2 (5 bases each). The CDR3 runs to 15 residues. Germline V lookup: CDR1 MNHEY, CDR2 SMNVEV (reference sequence). V lost 6 bases and J lost 0, with 13 bases in between. For the CDR3, the DNA is TGTGCCAGCAGCCCCCCCGGGGCGAGCACAGATACGCAGTATTTT. Amino acids: CASSPPGASTDTQYF.

The genes are TRBV24-1 and TRBJ2-5; a weak D match, TRBD1 (6 bases). The V gene's germline CDR1 is KGHDR and CDR2 SFDVKD. The V end lost 2 bases, the J end lost 3 bases, and 6 bases lay between the germline ends. The CDR3 consists of 13 residues. CDR3 bases: TGTGCCACCAGTGATTGGACAGAAGAGACCCAGTACTTC. It encodes CATSDWTEETQYF.

This clonotype was detected only once. This sequence joins TRBV7-9 and TRBJ2-1, with TRBD2 identical over 7 bases. The CDR3 has 13 residues. V lost 8 bases and J lost 8; bases outside the gene matches: 9. Germline CDR1 reads SEHNR; CDR2 reads FQNEAQ (reference sequence). This CDR3 is CASGAGEGDEQFF. The CDR3 region has the DNA TGTGCCAGCGGTGCGGGGGAAGGGGATGAGCAGTTCTTC.

This clonotype was found many times. This sequence joins TRBV28 and TRBJ2-3, with 12 bases fitting TRBD1. From germline, CDR1 is MDHEN and CDR2 SYDVKM. CDR3 length: 15 residues. V shed 5 bases and J 6 bases; nucleotides not matched to a gene: 6. The CDR3 region is CASSPRDRGLDTQYF. The CDR3 nucleotides are TGTGCCAGCAGTCCCAGGGACAGGGGGCTTGATACGCAGTATTTT.

This clonotype was observed a handful of times. The chain is built from TRBV6-1 and TRBJ1-2; 8 positions match TRBD1. The J segment lost 1 base and the V segment lost 7 bases, leaving 8 bases of the junction unmatched. The CDR3 is 15 amino acids. The germline V gene has CDR1 MNHNS and CDR2 SASEGT. CDR3 bases: TGTGCCAGCAAGGGGGACAGGTTTATTAACTATGGCTACACCTTC. Residues: CASKGDRFINYGYTF.

This clonotype has at least ten counts. This rearrangement joins TRBV20-1 to TRBJ2-7; weak D call: TRBD2 (6 bases). Trimming shortened V by 0 bases and J by 4 bases, and 16 bases separated the two germline ends. Germline V gene data show CDR1 as DFQATT and CDR2 as SNEGSKA (reference sequence). The CDR3 spans 15 residues. CDR3 region: CSARDLAGLGYEQYF. In DNA, the CDR3 is TGCAGTGCTAGAGATCTCGCGGGGCTCGGGTACGAGCAGTACTTC.

With regard to this clonotype: This may be a read error: a much more frequent sequence differs by one nucleotide. The final CDR3 position lacks the conserved phenylalanine or tryptophan, pointing to a likely read error. This sequence joins TRBV6-6 and TRBJ2-5; D is perhaps TRBD2 (5 bases). CDR1 is MNHNY, CDR2 SVGAGI, per germline (reference sequence). The CDR3 loop spans 14 amino acids. With 7 bases removed from V and 7 bases from J, the gap between germline ends came to 19 bases. In nucleotides, the CDR3 is TGTGCCAGCACCCTACTCGGGGAGTTGTGGACCCAGTACTCC. The encoded protein is CASTLLGELWTQYS.

This clonotype was detected ten times or more. The rearrangement uses TRBV10-3 and TRBJ2-5; no clear D gene. Germline CDR1 and CDR2: ENHRY and SYGVKD. The CDR3 has 13 amino acids. Trimming shortened V by 10 bases and J by 1 base, and 13 bases separated the two germline ends. The CDR3 DNA reads TGTGCCACCAAGGCGCCAAGCCAAGAGACCCAGTACTTC. Its translation is CATKAPSQETQYF.

V usage is TRBV10-3 and J usage is TRBJ2-1; the D is unclear. The germline gives CDR1 ENHRY, CDR2 SYGVKD. V lost 1 base and J 5 bases, leaving 6 bases between the germline ends. CDR3 size: 13 residues. The CDR3 DNA reads as TGTGCCATCAGTGAGTTAGGGCACAATGAGCAGTTCTTC. Its protein product is CAISELGHNEQFF.

This clonotype was observed at least ten times. The chain recombines TRBV29-1 with TRBJ1-1; 9 bases map to TRBD1. Germline V gene sequence: CDR1 SQVTM, CDR2 ANQGSEA. J gave up 5 bases and V 8 bases, and 12 bases lay outside the gene matches. The CDR3 is 14 residues long. CDR3 sequence: CSTETQTGGTEAFF. Written as DNA, the CDR3 is TGCAGCACAGAAACACAGACAGGGGGAACTGAAGCTTTCTTT.

About this clonotype itself: A read error is likely, as this CDR3 ends without the conserved phenylalanine or tryptophan. The V call is TRBV18, the J call TRBJ2-7; TRBD1 matches at 8 bases. V trimming: 2 bases; J trimming: 4 bases; junction bases outside the gene matches: 10. The germline CDR1 and CDR2 sequences are KGHSH and LQKENI. The CDR3 is 16 residues long. CDR3 in amino acids: CASSPEGRTGFYEQYI. CDR3 nucleotide sequence: TGTGCCAGCTCACCAGAGGGCAGGACAGGGTTTTACGAGCAGTACATC.

The DNA of the CDR3 is TGCAGTGCTAGCGGCGGGGGGGAGACCCAGTACTTC. It encodes CSASGGGETQYF. The V call is TRBV20-1, the J call TRBJ2-5; 8 bases agree with TRBD2. The CDR3 is 12 amino acids. Trimming removed 3 bases from V and 5 bases from J; junction bases left unmatched: 2. Germline values: CDR1 DFQATT, CDR2 SNEGSKA (reference sequence).

The chain recombines TRBV7-3 with TRBJ2-6; D ambiguous. CDR3 length: 16 amino acids. V was trimmed by 7 bases and J by 0 bases, leaving 13 bases between them. The germline gives CDR1 SGHTA, CDR2 FQGTGA. In DNA form, the CDR3 reads TGTGCCAGCACCCTCCGGGCCGGCTCTGGGGCCAACGTCCTGACTTTC. It specifies CASTLRAGSGANVLTF.